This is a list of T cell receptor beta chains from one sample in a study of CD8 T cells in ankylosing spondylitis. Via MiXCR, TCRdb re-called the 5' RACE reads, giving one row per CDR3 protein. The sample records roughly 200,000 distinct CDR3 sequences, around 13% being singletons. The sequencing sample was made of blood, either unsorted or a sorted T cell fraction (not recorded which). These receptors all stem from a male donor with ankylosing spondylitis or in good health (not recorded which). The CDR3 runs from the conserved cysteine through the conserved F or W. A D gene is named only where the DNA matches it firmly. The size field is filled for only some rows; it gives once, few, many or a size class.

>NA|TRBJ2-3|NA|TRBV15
TGTGCCGCCGGAGGGGTTTACACAGATACGCAGTATTTT
CAAGGVYTDTQYF
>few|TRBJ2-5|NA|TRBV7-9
TGTGCCAGCAGTCTACGACGGGGGCCGCAAGAGACCCAGTACTTC
CASSLRRGPQETQYF
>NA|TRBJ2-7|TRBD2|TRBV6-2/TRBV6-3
TGTGCCAGCAGTTACCCCGTGGGCGGGAGGGCCCTGGACTACGAGCAGTACTTC
CASSYPVGGRALDYEQYF
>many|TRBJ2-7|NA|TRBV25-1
TGTGCCAGCAGTTCCGGGTACGAGCAGTACTTC
CASSSGYEQYF
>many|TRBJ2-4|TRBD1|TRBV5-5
TGTGCCAGCAGCTTCCTCAACCTCCGGGACAGGGGTAACATTCAGTACTTC
CASSFLNLRDRGNIQYF
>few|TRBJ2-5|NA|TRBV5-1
TGCGCCAGCAGCTTAGAGGGCGCGGGAAGTCAAGAGACCCAGTACTTC
CASSLEGAGSQETQYF
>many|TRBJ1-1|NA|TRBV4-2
TGTGCCAGCAGGGGGCCGGGGAACACTGAAGCTTTCTTT
CASRGPGNTEAFF
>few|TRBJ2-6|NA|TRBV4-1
TGCGCCAGCAGCCCCCCGACAGCCGAAGCCTATATTTCTTCCTCTGGGGCCAACGTCCTGACTTTC
CASSPPTAEAYISSSGANVLTF
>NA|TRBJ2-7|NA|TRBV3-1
TGTGCCAGCAGCCAAACCCCCCGATTTTTCGCCTACGAGCAGTACTTC
CASSQTPRFFAYEQYF
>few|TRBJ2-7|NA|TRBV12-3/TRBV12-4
TGTGCCAGCAGTTTTCTGAGCTCCTACGAGCAGTACTTC
CASSFLSSYEQYF
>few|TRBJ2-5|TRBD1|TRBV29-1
TGCAGCGTCCTTCCGGGACAGGGATACGAGACCCAGTACTTC
CSVLPGQGYETQYF
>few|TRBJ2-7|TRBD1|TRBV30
TGTGCCTGGAGTCGGGACAGCAACTCCTACGAGCAGTACTTC
CAWSRDSNSYEQYF
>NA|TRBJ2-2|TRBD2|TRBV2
TGTGCCAGCAGAGCGACTAGCGGGGGCAACACCGGGGAGCTGTTTTTT
CASRATSGGNTGELFF
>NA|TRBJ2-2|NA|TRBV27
TGTGCCAGCACCGGGCCCGAAGGGGAGCTGTTTTTT
CASTGPEGELFF
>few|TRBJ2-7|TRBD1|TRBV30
TGTGCCTGGACCGGGACAGGGGGGTTCTACGAGCAGTACTTC
CAWTGTGGFYEQYF